Only a few counts were recorded for the clone carrying this T cell receptor (beta chain). An end of the junction does not agree with germline; a read error may underlie this. CDR3 size: 12 residues. Germline CDR1 MNHNY, CDR2 SVGAGI (reference sequence). The entry originates in a study of T cells in tumors after PD-1 blockade. Only in-frame clones appear in the TCRdb table, and some are missing; sequencing was by immunoSEQ multiplex PCR. Among tens of thousands of clones, less than 85% were seen once, and the ten largest hold 4% to 5%. The sequenced sample was PBMCs, obtained after anti-PD-1 treatment. This sequence originates from a human donor with basal cell carcinoma. The V gene is TRBV6-6, the J gene TRBJ1-1; maybe TRBD1 (5 bases). CDR3 DNA: TGTGCCAGCAGCCGGGGGAACGCTGAAGCTTTCTTT. This encodes CASSRGNAEAFF.